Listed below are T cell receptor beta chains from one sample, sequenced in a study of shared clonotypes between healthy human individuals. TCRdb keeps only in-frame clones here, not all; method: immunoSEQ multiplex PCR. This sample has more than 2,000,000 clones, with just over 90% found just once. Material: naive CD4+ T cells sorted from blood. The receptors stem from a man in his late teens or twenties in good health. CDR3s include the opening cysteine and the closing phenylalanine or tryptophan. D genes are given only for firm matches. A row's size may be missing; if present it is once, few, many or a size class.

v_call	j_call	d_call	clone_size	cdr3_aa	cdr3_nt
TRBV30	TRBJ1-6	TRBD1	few	CAWSGQGGSPLHF	TGTGCCTGGAGTGGACAGGGAGGTTCACCCCTCCACTTT
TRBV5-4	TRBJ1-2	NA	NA	CASSLAGPPVYGYTF	TGTGCCAGCAGCTTGGCCGGGCCACCAGTCTATGGCTACACCTTC
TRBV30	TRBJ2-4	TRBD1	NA	CAWSAPGTGKAKNIQYF	TGTGCCTGGAGTGCTCCCGGGACAGGGAAAGCCAAAAACATTCAGTACTTC
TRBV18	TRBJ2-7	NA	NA	CASSPSSSYEQYF	TGTGCCAGCTCCCCCAGCTCCTCCTACGAGCAGTACTTC
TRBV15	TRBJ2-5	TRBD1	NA	CATSREGTGILETQYF	TGTGCCACCAGCAGAGAAGGGACAGGGATTTTGGAGACCCAGTACTTC
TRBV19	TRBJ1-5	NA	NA	CASSISGWYGNQPQHF	TGTGCCAGTAGTATATCAGGGTGGTATGGCAATCAGCCCCAGCATTTT
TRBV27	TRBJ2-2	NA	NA	CASRPDLISTGELFF	TGTGCCAGCAGACCCGACCTAATAAGCACCGGGGAGCTGTTTTTT
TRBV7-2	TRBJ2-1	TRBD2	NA	CASSVRGRAINEQFF	TGTGCCAGCAGCGTCCGGGGGAGGGCCATCAATGAGCAGTTCTTC
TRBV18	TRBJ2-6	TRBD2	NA	CASSPRTSGSTYGANVLTF	TGTGCCAGCTCACCTCGGACTAGCGGGAGCACTTATGGGGCCAACGTCCTGACTTTC
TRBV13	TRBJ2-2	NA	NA	CASSSQGLGVGNTGELFF	TGTGCCAGCAGCTCCCAGGGTCTCGGGGTCGGAAACACCGGGGAGCTGTTTTTT
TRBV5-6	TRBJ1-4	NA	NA	CASSFPADEKLFF	TGTGCCAGCAGCTTCCCAGCCGATGAAAAACTGTTTTTT
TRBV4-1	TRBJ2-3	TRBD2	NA	CASSQDETRGASTDTQYF	TGCGCCAGCAGCCAAGATGAGACGCGGGGGGCCAGCACAGATACGCAGTATTTT
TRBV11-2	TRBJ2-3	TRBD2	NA	CASSFSAGARRDTQYF	TGTGCCAGCAGCTTTTCAGCGGGAGCCCGCAGAGATACGCAGTATTTT
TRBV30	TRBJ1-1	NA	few	CAWSGQLLRTEAFF	TGTGCCTGGAGCGGACAGCTATTACGCACTGAAGCTTTCTTT
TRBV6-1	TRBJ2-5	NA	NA	CASIPDRWGETQYF	TGTGCCAGCATCCCAGACAGGTGGGGGGAGACCCAGTACTTC
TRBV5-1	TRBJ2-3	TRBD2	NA	CASSVLSGGRTDTQYF	TGCGCCAGCAGCGTCCTTAGCGGGGGCCGCACAGATACGCAGTATTTT
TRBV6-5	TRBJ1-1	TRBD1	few	CASSPGQGYTEAFF	TGTGCCAGCAGCCCCGGACAGGGCTACACTGAAGCTTTCTTT
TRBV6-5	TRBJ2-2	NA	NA	CASQRTGELFF	TGTGCCAGCCAGAGGACCGGGGAGCTGTTTTTT
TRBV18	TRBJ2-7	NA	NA	CASSPLTGYEQYF	TGTGCCAGCTCACCCCTTACAGGATACGAGCAGTACTTC
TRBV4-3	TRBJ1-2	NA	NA	CASSQDLRANYGYTF	TGCGCCAGCAGCCAAGATTTGAGAGCCAACTATGGCTACACCTTC
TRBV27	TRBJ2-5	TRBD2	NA	CASKRGRGALQETQYF	TGTGCCAGCAAAAGAGGGCGGGGGGCCCTCCAAGAGACCCAGTACTTC
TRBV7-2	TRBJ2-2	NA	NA	CASSLVLGELFF	TGTGCCAGCAGCTTGGTCTTAGGGGAGCTGTTTTTT
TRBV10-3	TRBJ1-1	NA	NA	CATGQGAPEPEAFF	TGTGCCACCGGACAAGGGGCCCCGGAACCTGAAGCTTTCTTT
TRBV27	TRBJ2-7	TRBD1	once	CASSSTGGEQYF	TGTGCCAGCAGTTCAACAGGGGGCGAGCAGTACTTC
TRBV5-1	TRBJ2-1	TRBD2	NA	CASTAGGPGNEQFF	TGCGCCAGCACCGCGGGAGGGCCCGGCAATGAGCAGTTCTTC
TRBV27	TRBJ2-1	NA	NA	CASSEDRFSYNEQFF	TGTGCCAGCAGTGAAGACAGGTTTTCCTACAATGAGCAGTTCTTC
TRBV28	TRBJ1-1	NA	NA	CASSPQPNTEAFF	TGTGCCAGCAGTCCACAGCCGAACACTGAAGCTTTCTTT
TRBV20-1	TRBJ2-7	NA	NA	CSGEGEREQYF	TGCAGTGGTGAGGGGGAGCGAGAGCAGTACTTC
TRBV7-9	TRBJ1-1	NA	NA	CASSPSSGTEAFF	TGTGCCAGCAGCCCGTCCTCGGGCACTGAAGCTTTCTTT
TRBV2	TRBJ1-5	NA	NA	CASKGSNQPQHF	TGTGCCAGCAAAGGGAGCAATCAGCCCCAGCATTTT
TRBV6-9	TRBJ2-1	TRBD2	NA	CASSYLKSGTSGGTPSGNEQFF	TGTGCCAGCAGTTACCTGAAATCAGGGACTAGCGGGGGGACTCCCTCCGGCAATGAGCAGTTCTTC
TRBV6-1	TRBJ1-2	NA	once	CASSEAGRPEIYGYTF	TGTGCCAGCAGTGAAGCGGGACGGCCCGAGATTTATGGCTACACCTTC
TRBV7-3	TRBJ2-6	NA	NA	CASSLPGANVLTF	TGTGCCAGCAGCTTACCTGGGGCCAACGTCCTGACTTTC
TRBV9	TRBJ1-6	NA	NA	CASSVETANNSPLHF	TGTGCCAGCAGCGTAGAGACAGCTAATAATTCACCCCTCCACTTT
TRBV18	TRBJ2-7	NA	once	CASSRVENYEQYF	TGTGCCAGCTCAAGAGTAGAGAACTACGAGCAGTACTTC
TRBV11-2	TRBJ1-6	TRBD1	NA	CASSLAGQGVNSPLHF	TGTGCCAGCAGCTTAGCAGGACAGGGGGTTAATTCACCCCTTCACTTT
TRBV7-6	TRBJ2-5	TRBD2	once	CASSQLAGEETQYF	TGTGCCAGCAGCCAACTAGCGGGAGAAGAGACCCAGTACTTC
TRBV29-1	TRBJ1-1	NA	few	CSVDLTLDTEAFF	TGCAGCGTTGATCTCACCTTGGACACTGAAGCTTTCTTT
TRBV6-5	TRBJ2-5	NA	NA	CASRDSRTQYF	TGTGCCAGCAGGGACAGTCGGACCCAGTACTTC
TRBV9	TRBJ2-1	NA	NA	CASSVDGGTYNEQFF	TGTGCCAGCAGCGTAGATGGCGGGACCTACAATGAGCAGTTCTTC
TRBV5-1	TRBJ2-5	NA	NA	CASSLDGPPNQETQYF	TGCGCCAGCAGCTTAGACGGGCCTCCTAACCAAGAGACCCAGTACTTC
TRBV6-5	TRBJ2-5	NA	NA	CASSYSVSGWETQYF	TGTGCCAGCAGTTACTCAGTTTCGGGGTGGGAGACCCAGTACTTC
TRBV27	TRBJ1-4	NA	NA	CASSFTATNEKLFF	TGTGCCAGCAGTTTTACAGCGACTAATGAAAAACTGTTTTTT
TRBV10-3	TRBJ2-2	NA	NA	CAIRPGTPPVGELFF	TGTGCCATCAGGCCGGGGACCCCTCCGGTGGGGGAGCTGTTTTTT